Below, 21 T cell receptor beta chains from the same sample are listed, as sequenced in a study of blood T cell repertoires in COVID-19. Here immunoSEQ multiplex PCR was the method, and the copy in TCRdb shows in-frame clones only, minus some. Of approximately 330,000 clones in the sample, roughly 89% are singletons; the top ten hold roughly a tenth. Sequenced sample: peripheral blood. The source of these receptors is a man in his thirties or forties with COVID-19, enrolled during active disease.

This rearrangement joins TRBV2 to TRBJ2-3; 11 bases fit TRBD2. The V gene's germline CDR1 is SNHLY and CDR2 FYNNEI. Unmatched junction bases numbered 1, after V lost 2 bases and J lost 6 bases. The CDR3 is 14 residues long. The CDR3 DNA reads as TGTGCCAGCAGTGAAACTAGCGGGAGTGATACGCAGTATTTT. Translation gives CASSETSGSDTQYF.

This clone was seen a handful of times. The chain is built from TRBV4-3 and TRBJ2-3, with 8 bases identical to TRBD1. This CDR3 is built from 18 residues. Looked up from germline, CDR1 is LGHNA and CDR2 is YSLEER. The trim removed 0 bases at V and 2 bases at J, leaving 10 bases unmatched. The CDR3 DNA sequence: TGCGCCAGCAGCCAAGATCTCCCCTGGACAGGGCCCACAGATACGCAGTATTTT. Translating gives CASSQDLPWTGPTDTQYF.

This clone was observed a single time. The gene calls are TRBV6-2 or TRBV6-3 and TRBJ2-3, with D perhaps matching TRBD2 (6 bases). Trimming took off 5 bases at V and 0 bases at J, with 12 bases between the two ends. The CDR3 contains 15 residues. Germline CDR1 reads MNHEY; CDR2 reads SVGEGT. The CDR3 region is CASSKSGTSTDTQYF. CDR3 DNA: TGTGCCAGCAGTAAGTCCGGGACTAGCACAGATACGCAGTATTTT.

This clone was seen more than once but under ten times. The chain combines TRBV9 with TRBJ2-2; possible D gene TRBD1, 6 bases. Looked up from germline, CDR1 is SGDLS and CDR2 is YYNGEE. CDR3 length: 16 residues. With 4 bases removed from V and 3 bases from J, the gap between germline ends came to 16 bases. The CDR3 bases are TGTGCCAGCAGCCCCTATGGGGGACAATACACCGGGGAGCTGTTTTTT. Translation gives CASSPYGGQYTGELFF. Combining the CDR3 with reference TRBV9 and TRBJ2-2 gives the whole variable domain DSGVTQTPKHLITATGQRVTLRCSPRSGDLSVYWYQQSLDQGLQFLIQYYNGEERAKGNILERFSAQQFPDLHSELNLSSLELGDSALYFCASSPYGGQYTGELFFGEGSRLTVL.

CDR3 protein: CASRPGFPVGGYTF. The CDR3 coding sequence is TGTGCCAGTAGACCAGGGTTCCCGGTTGGCGGCTACACCTTC. The rearrangement joins TRBV19 to TRBJ1-2; weak D call: TRBD1 (5 bases). The CDR3 length is 14 residues. The V and J ends lost 6 bases and 8 bases respectively, with 19 bases between them. Looked up from germline, CDR1 is LNHDA and CDR2 is SQIVND (reference sequence).

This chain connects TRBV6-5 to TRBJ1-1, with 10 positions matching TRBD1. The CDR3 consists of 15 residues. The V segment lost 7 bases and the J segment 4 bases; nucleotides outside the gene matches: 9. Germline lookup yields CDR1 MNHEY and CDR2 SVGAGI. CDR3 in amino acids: CASTPGQGKVTEAFF. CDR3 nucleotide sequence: TGTGCCAGCACCCCGGGACAGGGGAAGGTCACTGAAGCTTTCTTT.

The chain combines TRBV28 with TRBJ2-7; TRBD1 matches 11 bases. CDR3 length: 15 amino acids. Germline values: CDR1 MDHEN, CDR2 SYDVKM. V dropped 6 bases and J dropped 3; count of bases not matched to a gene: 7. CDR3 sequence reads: CASRGTGTGGYEQYF. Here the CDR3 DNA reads TGTGCCAGCAGGGGGACCGGGACAGGGGGCTACGAGCAGTACTTC.

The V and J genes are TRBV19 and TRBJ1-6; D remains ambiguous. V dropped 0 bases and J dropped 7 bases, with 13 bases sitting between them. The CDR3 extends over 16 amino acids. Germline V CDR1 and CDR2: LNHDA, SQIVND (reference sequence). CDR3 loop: CASSIDAGIENSPLHF. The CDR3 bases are TGTGCCAGTAGTATAGATGCCGGGATTGAGAATTCACCCCTCCACTTT.

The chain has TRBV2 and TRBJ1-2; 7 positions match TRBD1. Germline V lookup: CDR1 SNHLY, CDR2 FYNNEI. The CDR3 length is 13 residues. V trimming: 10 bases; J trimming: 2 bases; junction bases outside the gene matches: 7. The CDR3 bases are TGTGCCACCACCCTACAGGGGAACTATGGCTACACCTTC. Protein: CATTLQGNYGYTF.

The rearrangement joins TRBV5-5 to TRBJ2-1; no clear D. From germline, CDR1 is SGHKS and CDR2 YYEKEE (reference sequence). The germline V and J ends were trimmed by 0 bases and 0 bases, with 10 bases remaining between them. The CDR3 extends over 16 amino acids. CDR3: CASSLDVYSSYNEQFF. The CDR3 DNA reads TGTGCCAGCAGCTTGGACGTTTATAGCTCCTACAATGAGCAGTTCTTC.

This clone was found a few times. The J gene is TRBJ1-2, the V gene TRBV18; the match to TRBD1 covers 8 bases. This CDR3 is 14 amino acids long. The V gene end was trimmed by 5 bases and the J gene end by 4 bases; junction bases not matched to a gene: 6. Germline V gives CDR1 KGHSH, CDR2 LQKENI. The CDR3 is CASSAQGVGYGYTF. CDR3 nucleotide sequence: TGTGCCAGCTCAGCACAGGGGGTAGGCTATGGCTACACCTTC.

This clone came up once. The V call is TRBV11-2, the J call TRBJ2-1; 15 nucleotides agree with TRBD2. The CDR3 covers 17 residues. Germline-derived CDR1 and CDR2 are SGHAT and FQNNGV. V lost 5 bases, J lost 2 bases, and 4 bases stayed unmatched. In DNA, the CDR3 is TGTGCCAGCAGCCCTCGGACTAGCGGGAGGGCCTACAATGAGCAGTTCTTC. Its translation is CASSPRTSGRAYNEQFF.

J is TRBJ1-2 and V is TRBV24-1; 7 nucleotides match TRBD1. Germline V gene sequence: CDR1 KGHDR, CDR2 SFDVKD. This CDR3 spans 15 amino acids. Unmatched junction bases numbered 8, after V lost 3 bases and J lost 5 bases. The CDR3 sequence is CATSDPGTVGYGYTF. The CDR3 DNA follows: TGTGCCACCAGTGATCCCGGGACAGTCGGTTATGGCTACACCTTC.

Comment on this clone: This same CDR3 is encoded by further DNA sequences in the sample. The CDR3: CASSPPSNTGELFF. The CDR3, as DNA: TGTGCCAGCAGCCCCCCCTCTAACACCGGGGAGCTGTTTTTT. This chain links TRBV7-2 with TRBJ2-2; the D is unclear. The CDR3 spans 14 residues. The germline V gene encodes CDR1 SGHTA and CDR2 FQGNSA. Trimming left V 5 bases short and J 2 bases short, with 9 bases between.

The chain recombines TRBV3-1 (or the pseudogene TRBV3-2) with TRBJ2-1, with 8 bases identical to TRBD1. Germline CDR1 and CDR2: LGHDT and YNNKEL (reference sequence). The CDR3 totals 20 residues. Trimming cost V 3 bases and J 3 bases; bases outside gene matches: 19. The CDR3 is CASSQKSRTGRSAGYNEQFF. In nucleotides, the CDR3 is TGTGCCAGCAGCCAGAAGTCGCGGACAGGGAGATCGGCGGGCTACAATGAGCAGTTCTTC.

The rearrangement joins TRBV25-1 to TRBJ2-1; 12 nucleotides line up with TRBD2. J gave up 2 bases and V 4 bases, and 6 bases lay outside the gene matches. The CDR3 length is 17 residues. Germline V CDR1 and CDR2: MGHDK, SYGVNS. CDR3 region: CASSVTSGGQPYNEQFF. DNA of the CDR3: TGTGCCAGCAGTGTGACTAGCGGGGGACAACCCTACAATGAGCAGTTCTTC. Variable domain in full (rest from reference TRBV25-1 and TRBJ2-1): EADIYQTPRYLVIGTGKKITLECSQTMGHDKMYWYQQDPGMELHLIHYSYGVNSTEKGDLSSESTVSRIRTEHFPLTLESARPSHTSQYLCASSVTSGGQPYNEQFFGPGTRLTVL.

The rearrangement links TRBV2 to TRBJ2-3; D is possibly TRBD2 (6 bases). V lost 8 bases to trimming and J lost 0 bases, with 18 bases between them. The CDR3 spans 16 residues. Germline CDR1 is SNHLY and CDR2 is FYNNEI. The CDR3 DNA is TGTGCCAGCTTAGGGGCCGGAGGGCGGAGCACAGATACGCAGTATTTT. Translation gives CASLGAGGRSTDTQYF.

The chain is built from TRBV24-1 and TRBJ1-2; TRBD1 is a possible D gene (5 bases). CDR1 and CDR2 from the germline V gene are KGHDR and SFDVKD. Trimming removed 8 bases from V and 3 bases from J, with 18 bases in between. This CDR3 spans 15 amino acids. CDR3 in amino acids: CATTQWQGGDYGYTF. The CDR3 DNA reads TGTGCCACCACCCAATGGCAGGGCGGTGACTATGGCTACACCTTC.

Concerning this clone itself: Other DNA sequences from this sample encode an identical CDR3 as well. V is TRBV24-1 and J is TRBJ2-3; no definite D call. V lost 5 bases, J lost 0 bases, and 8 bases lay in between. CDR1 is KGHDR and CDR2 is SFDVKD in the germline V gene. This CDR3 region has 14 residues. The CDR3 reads CATSGAPSTDTQYF. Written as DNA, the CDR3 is TGTGCCACCAGTGGGGCACCTAGCACAGATACGCAGTATTTT.

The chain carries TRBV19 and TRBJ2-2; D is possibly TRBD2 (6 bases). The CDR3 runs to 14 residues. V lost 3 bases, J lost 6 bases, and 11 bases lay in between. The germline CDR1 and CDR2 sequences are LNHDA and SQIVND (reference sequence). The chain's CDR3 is CASSMTGGSGELFF. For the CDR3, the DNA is TGTGCCAGTAGTATGACTGGAGGGTCCGGGGAGCTGTTTTTT.

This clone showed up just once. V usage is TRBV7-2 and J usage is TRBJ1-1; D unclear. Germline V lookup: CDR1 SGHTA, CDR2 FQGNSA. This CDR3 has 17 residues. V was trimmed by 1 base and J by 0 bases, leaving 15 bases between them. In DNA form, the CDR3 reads TGTGCCAGCAGCTTAGTCGGCGGGTCTCTTCTGAACACTGAAGCTTTCTTT. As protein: CASSLVGGSLLNTEAFF.